A single sample gave rise to the 13 T cell receptor beta chains below, sequenced in a study of T cells in Graves' hyperthyroidism and ophthalmopathy. The CDR3 regions of TCR beta were amplified from RNA transcripts. First-round RT-PCR with HTBI primers amplified the TCR CDR3 region. TCRdb processed the multiplex PCR reads anew with MiXCR; each CDR3 protein has one entry. This sample yields roughly 640,000 distinct CDR3 sequences, of which around 16% are seen a single time; around 3.5% belongs to the top ten. Sequences were obtained from blood. The origin of the receptors is a woman between 40 and 50 years old with Graves' ophthalmopathy.

This clonotype was recorded a few times. The chain employs TRBV12-3 or TRBV12-4 and TRBJ2-1, with 9 bases identical to TRBD2. V lost 0 bases to trimming and J lost 7 bases; unmatched junction nucleotides: 13. The CDR3 is 18 residues long. As DNA, the CDR3 is TGTGCCAGCAGTTTAGCCCTCCAGTCGGTAGCGGGAGTAAATGAGCAGTTCTTC. Its protein is CASSLALQSVAGVNEQFF.

This clonotype was found many times. The genes are TRBV30 and TRBJ2-1; possible D gene TRBD1, 6 bases. The V gene lost 5 bases and the J gene lost 4 bases, with 6 bases spanning the gap. Per the germline V gene, CDR1 is GTSNPN and CDR2 is SVGIG (reference sequence). The CDR3 length is 11 residues. This CDR3 is CAWGQYNEQFF. The CDR3, as DNA: TGTGCCTGGGGACAGTACAATGAGCAGTTCTTC.

This clonotype was observed a few times. V and J are TRBV24-1 and TRBJ1-2; 9 bases map to TRBD1. Looked up from germline, CDR1 is KGHDR and CDR2 is SFDVKD. The CDR3 covers 14 residues. V lost 4 bases, J lost 8 bases, and 7 bases stayed unmatched. In nucleotides, the CDR3 is TGTGCCACCAGTGACGGACAGGGGCTTGGGGGCTACACCTTC. This gives the protein CATSDGQGLGGYTF.

This clonotype came up a few times. CDR3 DNA: TGTGCCAGCAGCGTAGGGCCGTCTGCCAAAAACATTCAGTACTTC. Translation: CASSVGPSAKNIQYF. The chain uses TRBV9 and TRBJ2-4; D gene ambiguous. Germline values: CDR1 SGDLS, CDR2 YYNGEE. The CDR3 runs 15 residues. Trimming stripped 0 bases from V and 1 base from J, with 8 bases between.

V gene TRBV19 combines with J gene TRBJ1-2, with unresolved D. V lost 1 base and J 4 bases, leaving 19 bases between the germline ends. Germline-derived CDR1 and CDR2 are LNHDA and SQIVND (reference sequence). CDR3 length equals 17 residues. The CDR3 spells CASSIVSPDKGGYGYTF. For the CDR3, the DNA is TGTGCCAGTAGTATAGTTTCCCCCGACAAGGGAGGCTATGGCTACACCTTC.

This clonotype was found a few times. A much larger clone differs from this one at a single base, so this may be a read error. The CDR3 bases are TGTGCCAGCAGTCAAAGCGGGAGGGAAAACGAGCGGTACTTC. It specifies CASSQSGRENERYF. V gene TRBV28 combines with J gene TRBJ2-7; 10 bases fit TRBD2. The CDR3 runs to 14 residues. In germline, CDR1 is MDHEN, CDR2 SYDVKM.

The genes are TRBV10-3 and TRBJ2-6; D assignment may be TRBD1 or TRBD2 (5 bases each). Germline loops: CDR1 ENHRY, CDR2 SYGVKD. Trimming pared 5 bases from V and 4 bases from J, leaving 21 bases between. The length of the CDR3 is 18 residues. The CDR3 loop reads CAISPSSRGAKGANVLTF. DNA for the CDR3: TGTGCCATCAGTCCCTCGAGTAGAGGGGCGAAAGGGGCCAACGTCCTGACTTTC.

This clonotype was picked up a small number of times. The V gene is TRBV28, the J gene TRBJ2-5, with 7 bases fitting TRBD2. The junction had 4 bases not matched to a gene; V was cut back by 4 bases and J by 5 bases. Germline-derived CDR1 and CDR2 are MDHEN and SYDVKM. The CDR3 spans 13 residues. The CDR3: CASSWAGVETQYF. In DNA, the CDR3 is TGTGCCAGCAGTTGGGCGGGGGTTGAGACCCAGTACTTC.

This clonotype was recorded at least ten times. The chain is built from TRBV6-5 and TRBJ2-3; D unclear. CDR1 is MNHEY, CDR2 SVGAGI, per germline. CDR3 length: 14 residues. The germline V and J ends were trimmed by 0 bases and 4 bases, with 8 bases remaining between them. DNA of the CDR3: TGTGCCAGCAGTTACTCGCTCAGCCCAGATACGCAGTATTTT. It codes for CASSYSLSPDTQYF.

This clonotype was seen ten or more times. The chain is built from TRBV6-1 and TRBJ1-2, with D possibly being TRBD1 (6 bases). The ends were cut back, 5 bases at V and 4 bases at J, with 23 bases in the middle. The length of the CDR3 is 17 residues. Germline V CDR1 and CDR2: MNHNS, SASEGT. CDR3 in DNA: TGTGCCAGCAGTTCTCAGGGGCCTCGCGAACGCTCCTATGGCTACACCTTC. Translation gives CASSSQGPRERSYGYTF.

The sample holds many counts of this clonotype. The CDR3 coding sequence is TGTGCCGTCCTTCCCAACGGGGGTCTAGAAGCTTTCTTT. Protein: CAVLPNGGLEAFF. The V and J genes are TRBV10-3 and TRBJ1-1; D is possibly TRBD1 (5 bases). CDR1 and CDR2 (germline): ENHRY, SYGVKD. The CDR3 runs to 13 residues. With 11 bases removed from V and 8 bases from J, the gap between germline ends came to 21 bases.

This chain links TRBV10-1 with TRBJ2-2; the D gene is possibly TRBD1 (6 bases). The germline gives CDR1 WNHNN, CDR2 SYGVQD (reference sequence). V was trimmed by 3 bases and J by 1 base, leaving 9 bases between them. This CDR3 spans 15 amino acids. CDR3 in DNA: TGCGCCAGCAGTGACGGGACAATGAACACCGGGGAGCTGTTTTTT. It specifies CASSDGTMNTGELFF.

At least ten counts were recorded for this clonotype. The chain couples TRBV20-1 to TRBJ2-3; 10 bases agree with TRBD2. CDR1 DFQATT and CDR2 SNEGSKA come from the germline V gene (reference sequence). The CDR3 is 16 amino acids. V shed 0 bases, J shed 0 bases, and the junction held 3 bases outside the gene matches. Here the CDR3 DNA reads TGCAGTGCTAGAGATCCGACTAGCGGGAGCACAGATACGCAGTATTTT. Translating it yields CSARDPTSGSTDTQYF.